These 6 T cell receptor beta chains were all obtained from the same sample, sequenced in a study of CD8 T cells in ankylosing spondylitis. TCRdb used MiXCR to reprocess the 5' RACE reads, holding one entry per CDR3 protein. Counted here are fewer than 350,000 distinct CDR3 sequences, approximately 10% occurring once; the ten biggest clones make up about 10%. Sequencing used blood, either unsorted or a sorted T cell fraction (not recorded which). These TCRs come from a female donor with ankylosing spondylitis or in good health (not recorded which).

The sample holds a few counts of this clonotype. The chain uses TRBV7-2 and TRBJ2-1; D might be TRBD2 (5 bases). Trimming left V 2 bases short and J 1 base short, with 9 bases between. Germline-derived CDR1 and CDR2 are SGHTA and FQGNSA. The CDR3 consists of 15 residues. In DNA form, the CDR3 reads TGTGCCAGCAGCTTATTGGAGGCTTCCTACAATGAGCAGTTCTTC. Translation: CASSLLEASYNEQFF. Using reference TRBV7-2 and TRBJ2-1 for the parts outside the CDR3, the full variable domain is GAGVSQSPSNKVTEKGKDVELRCDPISGHTALYWYRQSLGQGLEFLIYFQGNSAPDKSGLPSDRFSAERTGGSVSTLTIQRTQQEDSAVYLCASSLLEASYNEQFFGPGTRLTVL.

This clonotype showed up many times. This chain links TRBV20-1 with TRBJ2-3, with D perhaps TRBD2 (6 bases). Germline V lookup: CDR1 DFQATT, CDR2 SNEGSKA (reference sequence). Trimming removed 1 base from V and 0 bases from J, with 14 bases in between. This CDR3 comprises 16 residues. The CDR3 here is CSARVGDSTSTDTQYF. The DNA of the CDR3 is TGCAGTGCTAGAGTGGGGGACTCCACTAGCACAGATACGCAGTATTTT.

This clonotype showed up just a few times. CDR3 residues: CASSQGVFGNTIYF. DNA of the CDR3: TGTGCCAGCAGCCAGGGGGTCTTCGGGAACACCATATATTTT. V gene TRBV6-1 combines with J gene TRBJ1-3, with 7 bases that match TRBD1. Germline loops: CDR1 MNHNS, CDR2 SASEGT. The CDR3 runs 14 residues. The V segment lost 6 bases and the J segment 7 bases; nucleotides outside the gene matches: 9.

This clonotype was counted at least ten times. The chain joins TRBV20-1 to TRBJ2-1; 7 nucleotides match TRBD1. With 1 base clipped from V and 6 bases from J, the junction kept 9 bases outside the gene matches. The CDR3 runs 15 residues. Germline V gives CDR1 DFQATT, CDR2 SNEGSKA (reference sequence). CDR3 loop: CSARAGTAPGNEQFF. The CDR3 nucleotides are TGCAGTGCTAGAGCTGGGACAGCCCCGGGCAATGAGCAGTTCTTC.

This clonotype was seen only a few times. In DNA form, the CDR3 reads TGCGCCAGCCGCCTCTCCGTGGGGAACACTGAAGCTTTCTTT. Its translation: CASRLSVGNTEAFF. This chain connects TRBV5-1 to TRBJ1-1, with unresolved D. V was clipped by 7 bases and J by 1 base, with 14 bases between them. CDR3 length equals 14 residues. Per the germline V gene, CDR1 is SGHRS and CDR2 is YFSETQ.

This clonotype was seen just once. This chain uses TRBV20-1 with TRBJ2-1; no clear D. Germline loops: CDR1 DFQATT, CDR2 SNEGSKA (reference sequence). The CDR3 is 12 residues long. V lost 1 base to trimming and J lost 5 bases, with 6 bases between them. CDR3 bases: TGCAGTGCTAGAGTAAGCAACAATGAGCAGTTCTTC. Its translation is CSARVSNNEQFF.